This T cell receptor beta chain was retrieved from a study of STAT3 mutations in large granular lymphocyte leukemia. The overall study: Canonical activating STAT3 mutations were detected in roughly half of the longitudinally sequenced T-LGLL patients.

Regarding the study as a whole: In T-cell large granular lymphocyte leukemia, about half of patients showed multiple immunodominant subclonotypes.

V shed 0 bases, J shed 1 base, and the junction held 2 bases outside the gene matches. The germline V gene encodes CDR1 SGHRS and CDR2 YFSETQ. The CDR3 sequence is 15 residues long. This table comes from immunoSEQ multiplex PCR, and its TCRdb copy is limited to in-frame clones, with some not included. This table holds 15,000 to 18,000 clones, over 90% found once. As for this clone: No antigen is known for it.

This TCR came from a woman aged 45-60 years with T-cell large granular lymphocyte leukemia. Some clones in this sample may be carry-over from other donors' samples. The V call is TRBV5-1, the J call TRBJ2-5; 8 nucleotides line up with TRBD2. The sample was peripheral blood mononuclear cells. DNA of the CDR3: TGCGCCAGCAGCTTGGGGACTAGCCGCCAAGAGACCCAGTACTTC. Protein product: CASSLGTSRQETQYF.